The T cell receptor (beta chain) under discussion was sequenced for a study of T cell responses to AZD1222 COVID-19 vaccine. Findings and limits, study-wide: Most donors were white British, females outnumbered males, and clonal diversity was possibly underestimated.

On this clone: The antigen remains unidentified.

TCRdb's copy holds only in-frame clones and misses some; the assay was immunoSEQ multiplex PCR. The table includes 150,000 or so clones, 80% to 95% detected once. CDR3 size: 14 residues. The germline V and J ends were trimmed by 0 bases and 7 bases, with 12 bases remaining between them. The germline V gene encodes CDR1 LNHDA and CDR2 SQIVND (reference sequence). The input for sequencing was peripheral blood, taken on day 0 of AZD1222 vaccination. This receptor was identified in an adult in good health. V is TRBV19 and J is TRBJ1-1; a weak D match, TRBD1 (5 bases). CDR3 bases: TGTGCCAGTAGTATAGAAATGGGGGGTAATGAAGCTTTCTTT. It specifies CASSIEMGGNEAFF.